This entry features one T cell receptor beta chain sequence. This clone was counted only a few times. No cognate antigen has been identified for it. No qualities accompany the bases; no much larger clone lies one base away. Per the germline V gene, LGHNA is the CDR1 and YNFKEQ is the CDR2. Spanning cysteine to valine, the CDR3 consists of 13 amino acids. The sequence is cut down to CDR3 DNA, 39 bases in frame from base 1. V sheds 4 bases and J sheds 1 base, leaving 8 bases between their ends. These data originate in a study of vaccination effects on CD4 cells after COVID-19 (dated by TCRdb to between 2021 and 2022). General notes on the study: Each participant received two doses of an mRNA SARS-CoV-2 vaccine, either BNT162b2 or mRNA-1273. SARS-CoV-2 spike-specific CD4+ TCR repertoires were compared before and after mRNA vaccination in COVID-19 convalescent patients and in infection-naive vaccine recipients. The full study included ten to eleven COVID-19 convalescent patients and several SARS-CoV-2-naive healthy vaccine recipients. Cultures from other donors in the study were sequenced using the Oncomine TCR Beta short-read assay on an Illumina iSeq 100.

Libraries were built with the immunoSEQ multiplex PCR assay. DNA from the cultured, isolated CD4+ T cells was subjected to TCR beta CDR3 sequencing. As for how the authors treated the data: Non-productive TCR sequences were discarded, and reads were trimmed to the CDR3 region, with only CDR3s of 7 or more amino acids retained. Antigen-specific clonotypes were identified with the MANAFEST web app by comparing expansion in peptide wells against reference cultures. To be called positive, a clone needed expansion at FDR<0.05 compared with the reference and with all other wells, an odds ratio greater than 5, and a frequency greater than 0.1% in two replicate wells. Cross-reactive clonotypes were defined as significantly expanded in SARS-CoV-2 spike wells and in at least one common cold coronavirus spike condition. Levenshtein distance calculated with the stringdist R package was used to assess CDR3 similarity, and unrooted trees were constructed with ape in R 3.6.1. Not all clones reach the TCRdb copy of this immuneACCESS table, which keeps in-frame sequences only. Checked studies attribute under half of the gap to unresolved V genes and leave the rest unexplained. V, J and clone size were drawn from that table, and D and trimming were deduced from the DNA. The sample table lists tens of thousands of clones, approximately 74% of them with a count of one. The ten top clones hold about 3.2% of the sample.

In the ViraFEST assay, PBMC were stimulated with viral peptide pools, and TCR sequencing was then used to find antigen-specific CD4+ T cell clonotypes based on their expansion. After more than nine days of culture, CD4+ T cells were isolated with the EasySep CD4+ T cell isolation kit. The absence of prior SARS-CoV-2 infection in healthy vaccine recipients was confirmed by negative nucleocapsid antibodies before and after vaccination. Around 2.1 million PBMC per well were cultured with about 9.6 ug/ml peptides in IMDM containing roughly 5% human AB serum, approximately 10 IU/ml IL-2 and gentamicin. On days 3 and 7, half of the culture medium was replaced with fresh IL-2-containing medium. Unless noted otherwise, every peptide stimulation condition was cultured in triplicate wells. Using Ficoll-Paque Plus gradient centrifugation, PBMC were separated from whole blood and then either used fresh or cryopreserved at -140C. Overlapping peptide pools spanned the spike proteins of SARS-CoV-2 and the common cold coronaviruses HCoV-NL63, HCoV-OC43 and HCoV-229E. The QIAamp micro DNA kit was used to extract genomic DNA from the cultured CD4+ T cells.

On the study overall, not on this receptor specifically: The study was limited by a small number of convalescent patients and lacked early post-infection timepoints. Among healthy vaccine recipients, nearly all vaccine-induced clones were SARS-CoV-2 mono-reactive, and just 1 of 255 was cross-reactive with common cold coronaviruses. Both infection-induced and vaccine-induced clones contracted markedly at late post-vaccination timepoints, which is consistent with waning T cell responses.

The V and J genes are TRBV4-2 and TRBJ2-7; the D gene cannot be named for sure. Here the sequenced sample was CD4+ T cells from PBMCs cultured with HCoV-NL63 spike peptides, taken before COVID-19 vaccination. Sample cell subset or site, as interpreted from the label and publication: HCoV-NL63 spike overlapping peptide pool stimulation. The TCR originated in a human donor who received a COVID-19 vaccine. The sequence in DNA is TGTGCCAGCAGCCGAGGATCTTCCTACGAGCAGTACGTC. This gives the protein CASSRGSSYEQYV.